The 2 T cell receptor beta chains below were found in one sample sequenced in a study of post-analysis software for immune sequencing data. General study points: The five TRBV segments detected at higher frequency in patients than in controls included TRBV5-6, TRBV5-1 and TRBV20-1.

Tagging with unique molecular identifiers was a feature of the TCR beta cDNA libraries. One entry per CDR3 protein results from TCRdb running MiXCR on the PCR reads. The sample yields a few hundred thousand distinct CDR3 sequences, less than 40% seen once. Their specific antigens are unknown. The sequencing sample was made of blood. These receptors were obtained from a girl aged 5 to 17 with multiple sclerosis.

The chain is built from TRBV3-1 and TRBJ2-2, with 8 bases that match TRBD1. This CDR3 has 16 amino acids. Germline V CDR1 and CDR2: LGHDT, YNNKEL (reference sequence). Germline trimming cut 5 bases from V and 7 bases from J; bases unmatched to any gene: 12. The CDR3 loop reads CASSGTGPLQVGELFF. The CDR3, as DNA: TGTGCCAGCAGCGGGACAGGCCCCCTTCAGGTCGGGGAGCTGTTTTTT.

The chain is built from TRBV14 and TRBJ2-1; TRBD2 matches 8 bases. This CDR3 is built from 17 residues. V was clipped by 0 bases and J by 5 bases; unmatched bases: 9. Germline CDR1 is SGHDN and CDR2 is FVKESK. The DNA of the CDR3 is TGTGCCAGCAGCCAAGAAAGAGCGGGGGTCTCGAACAATGAGCAGTTCTTC. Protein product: CASSQERAGVSNNEQFF.